What follows describes a single T cell receptor (beta chain). The read is 3 residues too short to cover the CDR3 end, so that end is filled in from the germline J gene. The data originate from a study of T cells in women clearing cervical HPV infection. The repertoire was sequenced with immunoSEQ multiplex PCR; TCRdb's copy has only in-frame clones and lacks some. The repertoire table contains tens of thousands of clones. The CDR3 is made up of 13 amino acids. Germline values: CDR1 ENHRY, CDR2 SYGVKD. The chain uses TRBV10-3 and TRBJ1-2; D unclear. This TCR came from a woman aged 18-70 years with a cervical HPV16 infection that either progressed to CIN3+ or cleared (not recorded which). The sample comprised blood buffy coat. The CDR3 DNA, read in part, is TGTGCCATCAAATCGGCGGGCTTGGAGACC. Its protein product is CAIKSAGLET. The entire CDR3 protein reads CAIKSAGLETYTF.